Sequencing of this T cell receptor (beta chain) was carried out in a study of vaccination effects on CD4 cells after COVID-19. As for the study in general: Participants completed two doses of the BNT162b2 or mRNA-1273 vaccine. Whole-study results and caveats: Late post-vaccination samples showed marked contraction of infection- and vaccine-induced clones.

Germline V gives CDR1 SGHTA, CDR2 FQGTGA. V gave up 5 bases and J gave up 0 bases, with 14 bases separating them. CDR3 length equals 16 residues. As for this clone: Antigen: not known.

Clones were sequenced by immunoSEQ multiplex PCR, and TCRdb holds only the in-frame ones, with some missing. This sample yields 71,000 or so clones, of which roughly 78% are seen a single time; roughly 4% belongs to the top ten. In the ViraFEST assay, antigen-specific CD4+ clonotypes were identified by expansion after peptide-pool stimulation. Culturing for approximately 10 days preceded CD4+ T cell isolation. No vaccinee had earlier SARS-CoV-2 infection, and nucleocapsid antibodies were negative. After approximately 2 million PBMC were placed in each well, they were cultured with around 10 IU/ml IL-2 and roughly 10 ug/ml peptides. Days 3 and 7 were when half the medium was replaced with IL-2 medium.

This TCR was recovered from a human donor who received a COVID-19 vaccine. The V gene is TRBV7-3, the J gene TRBJ2-1; D not certain. The material sequenced was CD4+ T cells from PBMCs cultured with HCoV-OC43 spike peptides, taken before COVID-19 vaccination. Subset defined: HCoV-OC43 spike overlapping peptide pool stimulation. CDR3 sequence: CASSQQALSSYNEQFF. The CDR3 DNA follows: TGTGCCAGCAGCCAACAAGCTCTCAGCTCCTACAATGAGCAGTTCTTC.